The text below deals with one T cell receptor beta chain. The target of this receptor is not known. No much larger clone exists at a distance of one base, and base qualities are not known. Whole blood was collected in K2EDTA tubes by collaborating institutions according to the institutions' own protocols. For TCRbeta analysis, collaborators shipped samples in one of three forms: frozen whole blood, isolated PBMCs, or DNA extracted from either of those sample types. TCRbeta CDR3 regions were amplified from genomic DNA by means of the immunoSEQ Assay, a bias-controlled multiplex PCR. The published analysis was carried out like this. Nucleated cell counts per sample were estimated from amplification of reference gene primers within the assay. Sequence reads were collapsed and filtered to measure the absolute abundance of every unique TCRbeta CDR3 rearrangement. For each sample, productive Simpson clonality was calculated by taking the square root of Simpson's diversity index across productive rearrangements. Not all clones reach the TCRdb copy of this immuneACCESS table, which keeps in-frame sequences only. Checked studies attribute under half of the gap to unresolved V genes and leave the rest unexplained. That table gives V, J and clone size, and the DNA gave D and trimming. This sample lists fewer than 85,000 clones; under 80% were detected once. The biggest ten clones account for less than 20% of the sample.

The data stem from a study of blood T cell repertoires in COVID-19 (dated by TCRdb to about 2020). Looking at the study overall: The collaborator samples originated in the United States, Italy and Spain and spanned the acute and convalescent phases of COVID-19. A freely available public database, intended as a resource for researchers studying the immune response to SARS-CoV-2, is where the repertoires were released. Samples came from the ongoing ImmuneRACE study (first 160 participants) plus 1,254 subjects from 6 global collaborators. Nearly every sample came with metadata listing a de-identified subject ID, COVID-19 status, age in years and sex. Deeply sampled blood TCRbeta repertoires from subjects exposed to, actively infected with, or recovered from COVID-19 were included in the dataset. The prospective study material was composed of cDNA or gDNA derived from T cells, B-cell-depleted T cells, or PBMCs. Where available, HLA class I and class II types were taken from metadata supplied by the sample provider and were not determined by assay-based typing. Results the study describes overall, beyond this receptor: The amount of clinical and demographic metadata varied by source and participant and was provided uncurated.

Material: peripheral blood. This clonotype was sampled from a woman aged 80 or over with active or convalescent COVID-19.

The CDR3 sequence is CASSVPTGRNTEAFF. The bases read TGTGCCAGCAGTGTTCCGACAGGACGGAACACTGAAGCTTTCTTT. The chain employs TRBV2 and TRBJ1-1; tentative D gene TRBD1, with 6 bases matching. The CDR3 runs 15 amino acids, cysteine and phenylalanine included. The kept DNA is CDR3 alone, 45 bases in frame from the first base. V and J are truncated by 4 bases and 1 base respectively, leaving an intervening sequence of 13 bases. The germline V gene supplies CDR1 SNHLY and CDR2 FYNNEI. The full variable domain, completed from the reference TRBV2 and TRBJ1-1 proteins outside the CDR3, reads EPEVTQTPSHQVTQMGQEVILRCVPISNHLYFYWYRQILGQKVEFLVSFYNNEISEKSEIFDDQFSVERPDGSNFTLKIRSTKLEDSAMYFCASSVPTGRNTEAFFGQGTRLTVV.